Each of the 9 T cell receptor beta chains below was sequenced from the same sample in a study of STAT5B mutations in CD4+ large granular lymphocyte leukemia. Method: immunoSEQ multiplex PCR; TCRdb's copy keeps in-frame clones and lacks some. The repertoire has fewer than 45,000 clones, about 80% of them found once; the top ten carry approximately 0.6%. Source material: CD4+ T cells from blood buffy coats. These receptor sequences come from a human donor in good health.

This clone was recorded once. The chain uses TRBV13 and TRBJ2-3, with D tentatively TRBD2 (6 bases). V was shortened by 0 bases and J by 2 bases, with 9 bases between the two germline ends. Per germline, CDR1 PRHDT and CDR2 FYEKMQ (reference sequence). This CDR3 region has 15 residues. CDR3 protein: CASSLGAGYTDTQYF. The CDR3 coding sequence is TGTGCCAGCAGCTTAGGAGCGGGCTACACAGATACGCAGTATTTT.

The V and J genes are TRBV19 and TRBJ1-2; D is unclear. Trimming removed 2 bases from V and 3 bases from J, with 25 bases in between. This CDR3 is built from 19 residues. Per germline, CDR1 LNHDA and CDR2 SQIVND (reference sequence). The CDR3 DNA follows: TGTGCCAGTAGTATACCTCGAAGCAGGCGGCGAAGCACTCACTATGGCTACACCTTC. It specifies CASSIPRSRRRSTHYGYTF.

The rearrangement joins TRBV6-1 to TRBJ2-3; 9 nucleotides line up with TRBD1. The germline gives CDR1 MNHNS, CDR2 SASEGT. This CDR3 is built from 15 residues. After removal of 2 bases from V and 4 bases from J, the junction contained 4 bases not matched to a gene. The CDR3 is CASSESGTGSDTQYF. The CDR3 DNA is TGTGCCAGCAGTGAATCCGGGACAGGGTCAGATACGCAGTATTTT.

The genes are TRBV30 and TRBJ1-2; D is unresolved. Trimming stripped 4 bases from V and 4 bases from J, with 13 bases between. The CDR3 runs to 13 residues. Germline-derived CDR1 and CDR2 are GTSNPN and SVGIG (reference sequence). The CDR3 sequence is CAWTLQGTYGYTF. The CDR3 DNA reads TGTGCCTGGACCCTCCAAGGAACCTATGGCTACACCTTC.

CDR3 amino acids: CASSVGGSELTDTQYF. The CDR3 DNA reads as TGTGCCAGCAGCGTAGGCGGGAGCGAGTTGACAGATACGCAGTATTTT. J is TRBJ2-3 and V is TRBV9, with TRBD2 matching over 7 bases. The CDR3 totals 16 residues. V lost 0 bases, J lost 3 bases, and 7 bases stayed unmatched. Germline V CDR1 and CDR2: SGDLS, YYNGEE.

The J gene is TRBJ2-7, the V gene TRBV29-1, with TRBD1 matching 8 bases. The CDR3 contains 13 residues. V trimming: 4 bases; J trimming: 1 base; junction bases outside the gene matches: 3. Germline V CDR1 and CDR2: SQVTM, ANQGSEA. CDR3 loop: CSVGTGNSYEQYF. Written as DNA, the CDR3 is TGCAGCGTTGGGACAGGGAATTCCTACGAGCAGTACTTC.

The V and J genes are TRBV10-1 and TRBJ2-7; 13 nucleotides match TRBD2. V was clipped by 7 bases and J by 6 bases; unmatched bases: 9. The CDR3 length is 15 residues. Germline V gene sequence: CDR1 WNHNN, CDR2 SYGVQD (reference sequence). The CDR3, as DNA: TGCGCCAGCATGAGGACTAGCGGGAGACCTCTCGAGCAGTACTTC. The encoded protein is CASMRTSGRPLEQYF.

The chain combines TRBV18 with TRBJ2-2; D not resolved. This CDR3 region has 15 residues. V gave up 3 bases and J gave up 9 bases, with 17 bases separating them. The germline gives CDR1 KGHSH, CDR2 LQKENI. The CDR3 loop reads CASSPMVPKARELFF. CDR3 nucleotide sequence: TGTGCCAGCTCACCGATGGTTCCAAAGGCCCGGGAGCTGTTTTTT.

The gene calls are TRBV28 and TRBJ1-2, with a weak D call TRBD1 (6 bases). This CDR3 comprises 12 residues. Trimming took 6 bases from V and 3 from J, leaving 8 bases between them. In germline, CDR1 is MDHEN, CDR2 SYDVKM. CDR3 sequence reads: CASSGQYYGYTF. In DNA, the CDR3 is TGTGCCAGCAGCGGACAGTACTATGGCTACACCTTC.